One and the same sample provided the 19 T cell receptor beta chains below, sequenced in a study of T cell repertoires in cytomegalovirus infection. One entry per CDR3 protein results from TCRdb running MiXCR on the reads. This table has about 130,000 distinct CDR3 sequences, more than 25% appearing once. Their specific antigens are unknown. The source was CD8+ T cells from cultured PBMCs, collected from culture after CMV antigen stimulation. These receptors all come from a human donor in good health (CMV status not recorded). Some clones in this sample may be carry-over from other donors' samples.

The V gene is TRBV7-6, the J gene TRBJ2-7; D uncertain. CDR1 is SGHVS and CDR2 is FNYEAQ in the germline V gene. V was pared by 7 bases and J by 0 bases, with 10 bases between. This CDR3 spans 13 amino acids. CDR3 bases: TGTGCCAGCAACCCCGGACCCTCCTACGAGCAGTACTTC. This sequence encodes CASNPGPSYEQYF.

This CDR3 reads CASSPPEVLGYEQYF. The CDR3 bases are TGTGCCAGCAGCCCCCCCGAGGTCCTGGGCTACGAGCAGTACTTC. The chain combines TRBV7-9 with TRBJ2-7; no firm D call. There are 15 residues in the CDR3. Germline loops: CDR1 SEHNR, CDR2 FQNEAQ (reference sequence). With 5 bases removed from V and 3 bases from J, the gap between germline ends came to 17 bases.

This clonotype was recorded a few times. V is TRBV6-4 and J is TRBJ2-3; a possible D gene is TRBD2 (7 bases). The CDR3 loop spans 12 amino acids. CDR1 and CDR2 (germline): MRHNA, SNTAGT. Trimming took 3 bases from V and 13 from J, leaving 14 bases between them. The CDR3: CASSDVTGREYF. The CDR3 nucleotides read TGTGCCAGCAGTGATGTCACAGGGAGGGAGTATTTT.

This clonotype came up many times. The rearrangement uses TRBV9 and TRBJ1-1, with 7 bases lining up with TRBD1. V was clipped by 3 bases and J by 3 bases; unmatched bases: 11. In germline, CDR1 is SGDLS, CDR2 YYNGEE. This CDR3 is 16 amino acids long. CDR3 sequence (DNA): TGTGCCAGCAGCGCCTCCGGGACAGACTTATACACTGAAGCTTTCTTT. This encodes CASSASGTDLYTEAFF.

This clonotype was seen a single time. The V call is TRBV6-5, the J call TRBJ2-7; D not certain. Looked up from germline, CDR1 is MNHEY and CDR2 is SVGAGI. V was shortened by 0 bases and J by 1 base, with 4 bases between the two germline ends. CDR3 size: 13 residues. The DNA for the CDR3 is TGTGCCAGCAGTTACTCCAGATCCTACGAGCAGTACTTC. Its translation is CASSYSRSYEQYF.

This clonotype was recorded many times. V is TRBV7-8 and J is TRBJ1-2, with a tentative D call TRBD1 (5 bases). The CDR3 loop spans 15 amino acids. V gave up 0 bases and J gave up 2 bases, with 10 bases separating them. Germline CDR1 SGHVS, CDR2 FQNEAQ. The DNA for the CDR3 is TGTGCCAGCAGCTTAGCGCTGGACAAGAACTATGGCTACACCTTC. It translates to CASSLALDKNYGYTF.

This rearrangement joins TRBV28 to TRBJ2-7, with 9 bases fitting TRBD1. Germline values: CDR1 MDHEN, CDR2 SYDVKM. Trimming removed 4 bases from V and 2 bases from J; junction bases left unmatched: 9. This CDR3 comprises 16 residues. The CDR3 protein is CASSWGTGQGTYEQYF. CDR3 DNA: TGTGCCAGCAGTTGGGGCACGGGACAGGGAACCTACGAGCAGTACTTC.

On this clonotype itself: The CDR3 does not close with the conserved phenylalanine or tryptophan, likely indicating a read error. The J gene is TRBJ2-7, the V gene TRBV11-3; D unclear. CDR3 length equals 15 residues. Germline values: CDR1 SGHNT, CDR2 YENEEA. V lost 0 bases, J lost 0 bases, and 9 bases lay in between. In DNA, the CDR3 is TGTGCCAGCAGCTTAGATCCGGGTAGCTCCTACGAGCAGTACCTC. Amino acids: CASSLDPGSSYEQYL.

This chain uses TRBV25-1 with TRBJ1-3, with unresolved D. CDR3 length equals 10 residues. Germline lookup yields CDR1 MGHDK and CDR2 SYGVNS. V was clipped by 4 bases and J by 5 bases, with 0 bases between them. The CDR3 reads CASSGNTIYF. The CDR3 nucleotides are TGTGCCAGCAGTGGAAACACCATATATTTT.

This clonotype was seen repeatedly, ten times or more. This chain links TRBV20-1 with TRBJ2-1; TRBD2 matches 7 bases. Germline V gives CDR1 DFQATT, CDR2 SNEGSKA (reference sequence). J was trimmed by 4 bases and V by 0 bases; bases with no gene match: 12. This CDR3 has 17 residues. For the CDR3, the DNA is TGCAGTGCTAGAGATCTGGTGATAGCGGGCCTATACAATGAGCAGTTCTTC. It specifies CSARDLVIAGLYNEQFF.

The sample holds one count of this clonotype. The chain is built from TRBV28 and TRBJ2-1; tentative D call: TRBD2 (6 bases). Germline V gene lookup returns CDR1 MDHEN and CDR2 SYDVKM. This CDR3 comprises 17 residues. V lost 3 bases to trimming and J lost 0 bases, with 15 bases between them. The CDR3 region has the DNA TGTGCCAGCAGTTTCCACGGGGCGGGGAGCTCCTACAATGAGCAGTTCTTC. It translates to CASSFHGAGSSYNEQFF.

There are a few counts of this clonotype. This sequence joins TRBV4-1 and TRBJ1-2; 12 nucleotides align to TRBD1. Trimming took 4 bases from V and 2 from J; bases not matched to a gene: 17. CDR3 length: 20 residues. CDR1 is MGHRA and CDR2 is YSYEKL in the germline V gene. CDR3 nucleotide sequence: TGCGCCAGCAGCCCTCAGGGGACAGGGGGCATGGGGGACCCGAACTATGGCTACACCTTC. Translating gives CASSPQGTGGMGDPNYGYTF.

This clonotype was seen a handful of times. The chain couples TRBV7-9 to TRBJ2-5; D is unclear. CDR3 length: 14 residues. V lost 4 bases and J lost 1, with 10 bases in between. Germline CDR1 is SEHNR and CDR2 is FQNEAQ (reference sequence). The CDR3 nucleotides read TGTGCCAGCAGCTCGATACGACTCCAAGAGACCCAGTACTTC. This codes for CASSSIRLQETQYF. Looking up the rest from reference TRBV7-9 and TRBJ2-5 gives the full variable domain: DTGVSQNPRHKITKRGQNVTFRCDPISEHNRLYWYRQTLGQGPEFLTYFQNEAQLEKSRLLSDRFSAERPKGSFSTLEIQRTEQGDSAMYLCASSSIRLQETQYFGPGTRLLVL.

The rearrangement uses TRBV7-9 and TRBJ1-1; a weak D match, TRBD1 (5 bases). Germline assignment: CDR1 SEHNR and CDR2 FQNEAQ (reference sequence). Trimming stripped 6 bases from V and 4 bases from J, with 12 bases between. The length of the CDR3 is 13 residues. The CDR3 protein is CASSREDSTEAFF. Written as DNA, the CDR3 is TGTGCCAGCAGTCGTGAAGACAGCACTGAAGCTTTCTTT.

In DNA form, the CDR3 reads TGTGCCAGTAGTATAGGGGGGGGCTACGAGCAGTACTTC. This sequence encodes CASSIGGGYEQYF. J is TRBJ2-7 and V is TRBV19; the match to TRBD2 covers 7 bases. The junction had 0 bases not matched to a gene; V was cut back by 1 base and J by 3 bases. Germline V gene sequence: CDR1 LNHDA, CDR2 SQIVND (reference sequence). This CDR3 is 13 amino acids long.

CDR3 nucleotide sequence: TGTGCCAGCAGTCCACTAGCGGGGGCAGGGAATGAGCAGTTCTTC. It is translated as CASSPLAGAGNEQFF. The chain combines TRBV12-3 or TRBV12-4 with TRBJ2-1, with 11 nucleotides matching TRBD2. V was clipped by 5 bases and J by 7 bases; unmatched bases: 7. This CDR3 spans 15 amino acids.

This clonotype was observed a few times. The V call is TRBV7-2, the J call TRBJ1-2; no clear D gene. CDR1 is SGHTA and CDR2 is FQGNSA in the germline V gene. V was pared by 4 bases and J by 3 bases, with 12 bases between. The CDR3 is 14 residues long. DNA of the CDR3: TGTGCCAGCAGCTCTAGGGAGACGGACTATGGCTACACCTTC. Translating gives CASSSRETDYGYTF.

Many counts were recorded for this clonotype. CDR3 nucleotides: TGCAGTGCTAGAGACCTGGCAGGGGGAGGCTACACCTTC. Translation: CSARDLAGGGYTF. This chain joins TRBV20-1 and TRBJ1-2; 7 bases match TRBD1. This CDR3 comprises 13 residues. The germline gives CDR1 DFQATT, CDR2 SNEGSKA (reference sequence). With V trimmed by 0 bases and J by 8 bases, 6 bases remained unmatched.

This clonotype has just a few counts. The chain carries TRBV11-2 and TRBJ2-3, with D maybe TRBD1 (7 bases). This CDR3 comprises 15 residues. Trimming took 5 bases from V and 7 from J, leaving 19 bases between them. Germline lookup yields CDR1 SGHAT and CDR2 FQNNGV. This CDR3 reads CASSPQGGRGYTQYF. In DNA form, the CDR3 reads TGTGCCAGCAGCCCCCAGGGGGGCAGGGGGTATACGCAGTATTTT.